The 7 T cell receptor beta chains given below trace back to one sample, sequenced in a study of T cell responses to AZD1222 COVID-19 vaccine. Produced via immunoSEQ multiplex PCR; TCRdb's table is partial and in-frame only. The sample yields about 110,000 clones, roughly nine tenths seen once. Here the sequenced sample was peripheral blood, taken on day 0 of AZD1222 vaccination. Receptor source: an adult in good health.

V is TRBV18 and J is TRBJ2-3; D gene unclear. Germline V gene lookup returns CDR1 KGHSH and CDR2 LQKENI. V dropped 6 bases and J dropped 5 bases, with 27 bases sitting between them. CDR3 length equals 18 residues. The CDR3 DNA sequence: TGTGCCAGCTCCCCGGCCAGGAGCTACCGGAATTCCGGAGATACGCAGTATTTT. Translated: CASSPARSYRNSGDTQYF.

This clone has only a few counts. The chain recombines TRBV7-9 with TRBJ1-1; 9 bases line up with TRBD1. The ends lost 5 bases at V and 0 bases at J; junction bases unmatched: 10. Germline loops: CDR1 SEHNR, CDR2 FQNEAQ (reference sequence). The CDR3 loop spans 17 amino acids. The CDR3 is CASSIFPGQGLNTEAFF. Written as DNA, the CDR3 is TGTGCCAGCAGCATATTCCCGGGACAGGGCCTGAACACTGAAGCTTTCTTT.

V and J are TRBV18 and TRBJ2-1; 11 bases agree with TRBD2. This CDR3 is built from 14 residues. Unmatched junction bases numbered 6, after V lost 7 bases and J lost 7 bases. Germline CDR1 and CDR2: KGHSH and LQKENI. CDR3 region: CASLGTSGKNEQFF. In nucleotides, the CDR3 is TGTGCCAGCTTGGGGACTAGCGGAAAGAATGAGCAGTTCTTC.

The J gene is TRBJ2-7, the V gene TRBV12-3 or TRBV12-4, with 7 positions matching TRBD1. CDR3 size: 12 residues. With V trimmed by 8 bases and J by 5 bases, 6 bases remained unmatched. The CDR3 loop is CASRDRAHEQYF. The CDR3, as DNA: TGTGCCAGCCGAGACAGGGCCCACGAGCAGTACTTC.

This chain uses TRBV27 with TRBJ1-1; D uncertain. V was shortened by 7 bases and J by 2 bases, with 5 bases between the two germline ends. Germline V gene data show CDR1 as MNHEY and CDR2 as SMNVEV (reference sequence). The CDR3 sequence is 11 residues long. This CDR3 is CASMGNTEAFF. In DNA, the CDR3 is TGTGCCAGCATGGGAAACACTGAAGCTTTCTTT.

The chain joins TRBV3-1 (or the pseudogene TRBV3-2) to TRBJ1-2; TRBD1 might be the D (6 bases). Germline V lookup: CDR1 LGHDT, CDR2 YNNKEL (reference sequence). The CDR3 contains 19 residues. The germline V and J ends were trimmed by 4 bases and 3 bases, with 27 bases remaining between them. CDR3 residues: CASSPGARGSGGLDYGYTF. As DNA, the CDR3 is TGTGCCAGCAGCCCCGGGGCGAGGGGGAGCGGGGGCTTGGACTATGGCTACACCTTC.

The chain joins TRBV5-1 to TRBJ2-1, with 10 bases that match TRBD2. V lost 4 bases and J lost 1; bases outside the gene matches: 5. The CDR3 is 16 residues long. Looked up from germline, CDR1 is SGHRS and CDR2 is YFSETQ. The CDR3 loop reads CASSPTTSGSYNEQFF. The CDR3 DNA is TGCGCCAGCAGCCCGACGACTAGCGGGTCCTACAATGAGCAGTTCTTC.